This TCR beta chain was observed in a study of cytomegalovirus exposure and HLA in healthy donors. Study findings and constraints: High specificity and sensitivity for cytomegalovirus status were reported for the classifier.

The CDR3 has 15 amino acids. V shed 3 bases and J 5 bases; nucleotides not matched to a gene: 5. Looked up from germline, CDR1 is SGDLS and CDR2 is YYNGEE. As concerns this clone: The antigen is not known.

Sequenced by immunoSEQ multiplex PCR; TCRdb stores in-frame clones only, minus some. The sample has some 200,000 clones; around 81% are singletons. The material sequenced was PBMCs. This receptor was obtained from a woman aged 18-35 years in good health and CMV-seropositive. The rearrangement uses TRBV9 and TRBJ2-2, with TRBD2 matching 9 bases. The CDR3 loop reads CASSDRGGATGELFF. Here the CDR3 DNA reads TGTGCCAGCAGCGATCGCGGGGGGGCGACCGGGGAGCTGTTTTTT.